The present entry profiles one T cell receptor (beta chain) with its context. These data are taken from a study of T cell changes during pregnancy in multiple sclerosis. Trimming cost V 3 bases and J 5 bases, with 14 bases left between them. The CDR3 is 15 amino acids. Germline values: CDR1 LNHDA, CDR2 SQIVND (reference sequence). The assay was immunoSEQ multiplex PCR, and TCRdb's table has in-frame clones only and misses some. The sample yields 60,000 to 95,000 clones, around nine tenths seen once. This sample comprised CD4+ T cells from peripheral blood mononuclear cells, obtained before pregnancy. The V and J genes are TRBV19 and TRBJ1-5, with TRBD1 as a possible D gene (5 bases). This receptor was obtained from a female donor with multiple sclerosis, enrolled in a pregnancy study. In DNA, the CDR3 is TGTGCCAGTAGTATCCCAGGGTGGGTGGATCAGCCCCAGCATTTT. Its translation is CASSIPGWVDQPQHF.